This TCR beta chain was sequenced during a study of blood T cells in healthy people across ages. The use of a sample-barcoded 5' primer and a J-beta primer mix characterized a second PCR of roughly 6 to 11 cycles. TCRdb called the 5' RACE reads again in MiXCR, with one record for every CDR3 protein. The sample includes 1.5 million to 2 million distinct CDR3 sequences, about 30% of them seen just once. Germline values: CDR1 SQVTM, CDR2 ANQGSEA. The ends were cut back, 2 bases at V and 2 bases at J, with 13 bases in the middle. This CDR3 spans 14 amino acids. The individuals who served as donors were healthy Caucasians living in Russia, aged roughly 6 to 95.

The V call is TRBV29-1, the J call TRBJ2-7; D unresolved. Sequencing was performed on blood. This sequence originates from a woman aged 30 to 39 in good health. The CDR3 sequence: CSVEKDTTPYEQYF. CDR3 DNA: TGCAGCGTTGAAAAAGATACTACCCCCTACGAGCAGTACTTC.